This TCR beta chain is drawn from a study of shared clonotypes between healthy human individuals. Study-level points and caveats: Limitation of the genetic and exposure-history diversity represented came from the few donors.

Germline loops: CDR1 SGHRS, CDR2 YFSETQ. Trimming left V 3 bases short and J 2 bases short, with 9 bases between. This CDR3 region has 13 residues. Assay: immunoSEQ multiplex PCR; the TCRdb copy retains only in-frame clones and omits some. The sample shows 550,000 to 750,000 clones, just over 90% of them seen only once. A note on this clone: The antigen remains unidentified.

Naive CD8 cells were CD45RO-negative, positively selected for CCR7, excluding terminally differentiated effector memory CD45RA+ cells. The sequenced sample was naive CD8+ T cells sorted from blood. The V and J genes are TRBV5-1 and TRBJ2-7; D uncertain. This sequence was found in a man under 40 in good health. CDR3: CASSWMGAYEQYF. The CDR3 DNA reads as TGCGCCAGCAGCTGGATGGGTGCCTACGAGCAGTACTTC.